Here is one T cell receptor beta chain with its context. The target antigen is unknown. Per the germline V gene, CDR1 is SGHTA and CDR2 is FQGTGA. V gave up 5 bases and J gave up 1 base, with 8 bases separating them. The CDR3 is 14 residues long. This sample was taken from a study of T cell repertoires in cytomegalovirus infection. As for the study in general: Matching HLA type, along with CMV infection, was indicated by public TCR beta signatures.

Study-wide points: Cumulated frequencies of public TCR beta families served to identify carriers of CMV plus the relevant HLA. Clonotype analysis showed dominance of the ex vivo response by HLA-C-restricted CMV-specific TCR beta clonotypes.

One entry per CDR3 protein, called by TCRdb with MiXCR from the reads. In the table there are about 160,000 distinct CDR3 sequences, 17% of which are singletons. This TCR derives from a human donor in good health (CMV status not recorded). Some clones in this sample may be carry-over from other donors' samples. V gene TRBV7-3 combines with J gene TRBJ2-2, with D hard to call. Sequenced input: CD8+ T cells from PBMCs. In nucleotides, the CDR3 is TGTGCCAGCAGCCCGTATAAGAACACCGGGGAGCTGTTTTTT. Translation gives CASSPYKNTGELFF. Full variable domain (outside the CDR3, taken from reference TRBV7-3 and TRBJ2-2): GAGVSQTPSNKVTEKGKYVELRCDPISGHTALYWYRQSLGQGPEFLIYFQGTGAADDSGLPNDRFFAVRPEGSVSTLKIQRTERGDSAVYLCASSPYKNTGELFFGEGSRLTVL.